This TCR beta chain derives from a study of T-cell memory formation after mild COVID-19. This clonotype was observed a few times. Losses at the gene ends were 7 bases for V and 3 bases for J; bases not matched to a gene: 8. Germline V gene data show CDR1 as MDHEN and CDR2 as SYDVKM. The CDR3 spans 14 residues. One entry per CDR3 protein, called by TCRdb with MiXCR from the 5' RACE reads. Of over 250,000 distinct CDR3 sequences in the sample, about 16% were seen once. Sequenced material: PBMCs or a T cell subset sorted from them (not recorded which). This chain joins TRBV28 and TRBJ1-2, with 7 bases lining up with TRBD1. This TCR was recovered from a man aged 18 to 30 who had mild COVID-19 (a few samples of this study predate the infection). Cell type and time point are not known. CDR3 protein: CASTQRDSHYGYTF. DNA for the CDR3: TGTGCCAGCACCCAGAGGGACAGTCACTATGGCTACACCTTC.